This entry lists 20 T cell receptor beta chains sequenced from one sample in a study of Graves' ophthalmopathy and Graves' hyperthyroidism. The TCR beta CDR3 regions underwent amplification from RNA transcripts. HTBI-primed RT-PCR formed the first round, and a multiplex PCR formed the second. TCRdb itself ran the multiplex PCR reads through MiXCR, one entry per CDR3 protein. The data contain 580,000 or so distinct CDR3 sequences, approximately 35% of them seen just once; the ten biggest clones take up around 4%. Sequenced material: peripheral blood or thyroid tissue (not recorded which). The receptor source for this set is an adult man with Graves' hyperthyroidism.

The rearrangement links TRBV20-1 to TRBJ2-5, with TRBD2 as a possible D gene (5 bases). The CDR3 extends over 13 amino acids. Trimming pared 4 bases from V and 2 bases from J, leaving 11 bases between. CDR1 and CDR2 from the germline V gene are DFQATT and SNEGSKA (reference sequence). The CDR3: CSANGELQETQYF. CDR3 nucleotides: TGCAGTGCTAATGGGGAGTTGCAAGAGACCCAGTACTTC.

V and J are TRBV14 and TRBJ2-7; TRBD1 aligns across 7 bases. V shed 5 bases and J 2 bases; nucleotides not matched to a gene: 6. The germline V gene has CDR1 SGHDN and CDR2 FVKESK. The CDR3 is 14 amino acids. DNA for the CDR3: TGTGCCAGCAGCAAACAGGGGACAACCTACGAGCAGTACTTC. This translates into CASSKQGTTYEQYF.

There are many counts of this clonotype. V gene TRBV5-1 combines with J gene TRBJ1-1, with 8 nucleotides matching TRBD1. The CDR3 length is 15 residues. The J segment lost 0 bases and the V segment lost 5 bases, leaving 6 bases of the junction unmatched. The germline V gene encodes CDR1 SGHRS and CDR2 YFSETQ. In nucleotides, the CDR3 is TGCGCCAGCAGGGGGACAGGCTTAATGAACACTGAAGCTTTCTTT. Its translation: CASRGTGLMNTEAFF.

Ten or more counts support this clonotype. This chain uses TRBV29-1 with TRBJ1-2; 7 nucleotides agree with TRBD1. After removal of 7 bases from V and 2 bases from J, the junction contained 7 bases not matched to a gene. This CDR3 is 13 amino acids long. Per germline, CDR1 SQVTM and CDR2 ANQGSEA. The DNA of the CDR3 is TGCAGCGCGCACAGGGGAGGCAACTATGGCTACACCTTC. Its protein product is CSAHRGGNYGYTF.

The V call is TRBV28, the J call TRBJ2-7; possibly TRBD1 or TRBD2 for D (5 bases each). Between the trimmed V and J ends, which lost 2 bases and 3 bases, there was a span of 14 bases. This CDR3 contains 15 residues. CDR1 is MDHEN, CDR2 SYDVKM, per germline. The CDR3 region has the DNA TGTGCCAGCAGTTTAGCCGGGGACGCTAGCTACGAGCAGTACTTC. This translates into CASSLAGDASYEQYF.

V gene TRBV19 combines with J gene TRBJ2-7; D is undetermined. The better agreement between TRBJ2-1 and the DNA end casts doubt on the J call. Germline V lookup: CDR1 LNHDA, CDR2 SQIVND (reference sequence). The CDR3 contains 11 residues. CDR3 sequence (DNA): TGTGCCAGTAGTGGGTGGTATGAGCAGTTCTTC. This codes for CASSGWYEQFF.

The chain links TRBV7-2 to TRBJ2-2; D gene unclear. V lost 5 bases and J lost 3, with 13 bases in between. The germline V gene has CDR1 SGHTA and CDR2 FQGNSA. CDR3 length: 15 residues. CDR3 DNA sequence: TGTGCCAGCAGCCCCTTAGGGTTTGACACCGGGGAGCTGTTTTTT. It codes for CASSPLGFDTGELFF.

This clonotype appeared many times. The chain links TRBV2 to TRBJ1-5, with D possibly matching TRBD1 (6 bases). The V gene's germline CDR1 is SNHLY and CDR2 FYNNEI. The length of the CDR3 is 13 residues. The ends were cut back, 4 bases at V and 3 bases at J, with 7 bases in the middle. CDR3 in amino acids: CASSGTVNQPQHF. Here the CDR3 DNA reads TGTGCCAGCAGTGGGACAGTCAATCAGCCCCAGCATTTT.

A few counts support this clonotype. The chain carries TRBV10-3 and TRBJ2-7; TRBD2 aligns across 16 bases. Unmatched junction bases numbered 21, after V lost 10 bases and J lost 6 bases. This CDR3 contains 19 residues. Germline assignment: CDR1 ENHRY and CDR2 SYGVKD. The CDR3 region is CASSFGHPGTSGRAFEQYF. CDR3 coding DNA: TGTGCCAGCAGCTTCGGACACCCCGGGACTAGCGGGAGGGCCTTCGAGCAGTACTTC.

This clonotype came up a few times. V gene TRBV6-5 combines with J gene TRBJ1-2; weak D call: TRBD1 (6 bases). With 4 bases removed from V and 0 bases from J, the gap between germline ends came to 12 bases. The CDR3 has 15 residues. The V gene's germline CDR1 is MNHEY and CDR2 SVGAGI. As DNA, the CDR3 is TGTGCCAGCAGTTCCCCTCGGGGGCCTAACTATGGCTACACCTTC. Its protein product is CASSSPRGPNYGYTF.

Points on this clonotype: At one end the junction does not follow the germline gene, possibly because of a read error. The chain recombines TRBV6-5 with TRBJ2-7; D possibly corresponds to TRBD1 (6 bases). Germline CDR1 reads MNHEY; CDR2 reads SVGAGI. The length of the CDR3 is 13 residues. The CDR3 region is CASRRGLAYGQYF. The CDR3 DNA reads as TGTGCCTCCCGCAGGGGTTTAGCCTACGGGCAGTACTTC.

V gene TRBV7-2 combines with J gene TRBJ2-7; D may correspond to TRBD1 or TRBD2 (5 bases each). Germline V CDR1 and CDR2: SGHTA, FQGNSA. Trimming removed 1 base at V and 1 base at J, with 11 bases between. The CDR3 consists of 15 residues. CDR3 in amino acids: CASSLDRDGSYEQYF. For the CDR3, the DNA is TGTGCCAGCAGCTTAGACCGGGACGGGTCCTACGAGCAGTACTTC. The variable domain in full, completed from reference TRBV7-2 and TRBJ2-7, reads GAGVSQSPSNKVTEKGKDVELRCDPISGHTALYWYRQSLGQGLEFLIYFQGNSAPDKSGLPSDRFSAERTGGSVSTLTIQRTQQEDSAVYLCASSLDRDGSYEQYFGPGTRLTVT.

This chain links TRBV28 with TRBJ1-3; D call uncertain. The CDR3 is 13 amino acids. Germline V gives CDR1 MDHEN, CDR2 SYDVKM. Trimming stripped 1 base from V and 4 bases from J, with 5 bases between. CDR3 bases: TGTGCCAGCAGTTTATTTCAGGGAAACACCATATATTTT. Its protein product is CASSLFQGNTIYF.

This clonotype was recorded many times. The chain joins TRBV5-1 to TRBJ1-5, with 9 bases aligning to TRBD1. The V gene end was trimmed by 0 bases and the J gene end by 4 bases; junction bases not matched to a gene: 5. This CDR3 contains 16 residues. Germline V CDR1 and CDR2: SGHRS, YFSETQ. The CDR3 bases are TGCGCCAGCAGCTTGGGGGACAGGGTGGGGAATCAGCCCCAGCATTTT. It is translated as CASSLGDRVGNQPQHF. Combining the CDR3 with reference TRBV5-1 and TRBJ1-5 gives the whole variable domain KAGVTQTPRYLIKTRGQQVTLSCSPISGHRSVSWYQQTPGQGLQFLFEYFSETQRNKGNFPGRFSGRQFSNSRSEMNVSTLELGDSALYLCASSLGDRVGNQPQHFGDGTRLSIL.

This clonotype showed up many times. The gene calls are TRBV19 and TRBJ2-5; 7 bases are a match to TRBD1. This CDR3 spans 13 amino acids. V lost 10 bases to trimming and J lost 0 bases; unmatched junction nucleotides: 5. The germline V gene has CDR1 LNHDA and CDR2 SQIVND (reference sequence). CDR3 coding DNA: TGTGCCACCTCGGGACAGTACCAAGAGACCCAGTACTTC. The encoded protein is CATSGQYQETQYF.

V and J are TRBV7-2 and TRBJ2-5; possibly TRBD2 for D (6 bases). Matching the DNA end better, TRBJ2-1 makes the J call doubtful. The CDR3 contains 11 residues. Germline V gives CDR1 SGHTA, CDR2 FQGNSA. CDR3 DNA sequence: TGTGCCAGCAGTTCTCGGGAGAAGCAGTTCTTC. The encoded protein is CASSSREKQFF.

Comments on this clonotype: Just one base apart from a much larger clone, this may be a read error. The V gene is TRBV12-3 or TRBV12-4, the J gene TRBJ2-7; 8 bases map to TRBD1. Unmatched junction bases numbered 18, after V lost 6 bases and J lost 5 bases. This CDR3 is 17 amino acids long. CDR3 residues: CASRPQGVHLPPHEQYF. The CDR3 nucleotides are TGTGCCAGCAGACCACAGGGGGTTCATCTACCTCCCCACGAGCAGTACTTC.

The genes are TRBV7-9 and TRBJ1-5; 7 bases are shared with TRBD1. J gave up 6 bases and V 5 bases, and 10 bases lay outside the gene matches. The CDR3 runs to 15 residues. The V gene's germline CDR1 is SEHNR and CDR2 FQNEAQ (reference sequence). The CDR3 is CASSPTGTVGQPQHF. CDR3 nucleotide sequence: TGTGCCAGCAGCCCGACCGGGACAGTTGGTCAGCCCCAGCATTTT.

In its sample, this clonotype was seen many times. The chain carries TRBV2 and TRBJ1-1; TRBD1 agrees at 7 bases. This CDR3 is built from 14 residues. Losses at the gene ends were 6 bases for V and 3 bases for J; bases not matched to a gene: 7. Per germline, CDR1 SNHLY and CDR2 FYNNEI. Written as DNA, the CDR3 is TGTGCCAGCAGGGGTAGACAGGGCTACACTGAAGCTTTCTTT. It encodes CASRGRQGYTEAFF.

As concerns this clonotype: A much larger clone is a single base away; this may be a read error. The chain combines TRBV7-7 with TRBJ2-7, with D perhaps matching TRBD2 (6 bases). The assigned J gene may be wrong: the sequence end matches TRBJ2-1 better. There are 14 residues in the CDR3. From germline, CDR1 is SSHAT and CDR2 FNYEAQ (reference sequence). This CDR3 is CASGPGWGPWEQFF. For the CDR3, the DNA is TGTGCTAGCGGCCCGGGGTGGGGACCATGGGAGCAGTTCTTC.